The 26 T cell receptor beta chains in this list originate from one sample, sequenced in a study of blood T cell repertoires in COVID-19. Data came from immunoSEQ multiplex PCR; TCRdb stores just in-frame clones and leaves some out. The data contain under 50,000 clones, 80% of them singletons. The material sequenced was peripheral blood. Receptor source: a man older than 75 with active or convalescent COVID-19.

V gene TRBV5-1 combines with J gene TRBJ2-7; TRBD2 matches at 7 bases. The junction had 7 bases not matched to a gene; V was cut back by 2 bases and J by 5 bases. Germline values: CDR1 SGHRS, CDR2 YFSETQ. There are 14 residues in the CDR3. This CDR3 is CASSFGLGGDEQYF. For the CDR3, the DNA is TGCGCCAGCAGCTTCGGACTAGGTGGTGACGAGCAGTACTTC.

The chain links TRBV5-5 to TRBJ1-1; 7 bases fit TRBD1. The J segment lost 1 base and the V segment lost 2 bases, leaving 14 bases of the junction unmatched. The germline gives CDR1 SGHKS, CDR2 YYEKEE (reference sequence). The CDR3 is 18 residues long. Here the CDR3 reads CASSLAPLGGRGNTEAFF. CDR3 DNA: TGTGCCAGCAGCTTAGCGCCCTTAGGGGGCAGGGGGAACACTGAAGCTTTCTTT.

This sequence joins TRBV5-1 and TRBJ2-7, with a possible D match to TRBD2 (6 bases). The germline V gene has CDR1 SGHRS and CDR2 YFSETQ. Trimming left V 0 bases short and J 6 bases short, with 7 bases between. The CDR3 loop spans 12 amino acids. CDR3 amino acids: CASSLVGGEQYF. In nucleotides, the CDR3 is TGCGCCAGCAGCTTGGTGGGGGGCGAGCAGTACTTC. Complete variable domain (other parts from reference TRBV5-1 and TRBJ2-7): KAGVTQTPRYLIKTRGQQVTLSCSPISGHRSVSWYQQTPGQGLQFLFEYFSETQRNKGNFPGRFSGRQFSNSRSEMNVSTLELGDSALYLCASSLVGGEQYFGPGTRLTVT.

In this sample, this clone turned up once. The CDR3: CASRMDLGGASEQYF. The CDR3 DNA sequence: TGTGCCAGCAGGATGGACTTAGGGGGCGCGTCAGAGCAGTACTTC. The chain links TRBV5-4 to TRBJ2-7; TRBD1 matches 7 bases. V lost 5 bases, J lost 7 bases, and 15 bases stayed unmatched. The CDR3 is 15 amino acids. CDR1 and CDR2 (germline): SGHNT, YYREEE (reference sequence). The variable domain in full, completed from reference TRBV5-4 and TRBJ2-7, reads ETGVTQSPTHLIKTRGQQVTLRCSSQSGHNTVSWYQQALGQGPQFIFQYYREEENGRGNFPPRFSGLQFPNYSSELNVNALELDDSALYLCASRMDLGGASEQYFGPGTRLTVT.

The rearrangement links TRBV6-6 to TRBJ1-2; a weak D match, TRBD1 (6 bases). CDR1 MNHNY and CDR2 SVGAGI come from the germline V gene (reference sequence). This CDR3 comprises 16 residues. The V end was cut by 2 bases, the J end by 3 bases, with 16 bases between. The CDR3 here is CASSYGGLIKDYGYTF. In DNA, the CDR3 is TGTGCCAGCAGTTACGGGGGCCTAATCAAGGACTATGGCTACACCTTC.

The V gene is TRBV7-9, the J gene TRBJ1-2, with D perhaps TRBD1 (6 bases). This CDR3 spans 14 amino acids. In germline, CDR1 is SEHNR, CDR2 FQNEAQ (reference sequence). Deletions cut 5 bases from V and 2 bases from J, with 12 bases between. The CDR3 here is CASSRTRGNYGYTF. Written as DNA, the CDR3 is TGTGCCAGCAGCCGAACCAGGGGAAACTATGGCTACACCTTC.

This clone has only one observation. The chain combines TRBV6-5 with TRBJ1-4; TRBD1 agrees at 7 bases. The CDR3 runs 15 residues. Trimming took 7 bases from V and 4 from J; bases not matched to a gene: 9. Germline lookup yields CDR1 MNHEY and CDR2 SVGAGI. CDR3 sequence reads: CASKAMTGLNEKLFF. The CDR3 DNA is TGTGCCAGCAAGGCCATGACAGGGCTTAATGAAAAACTGTTTTTT.

The table lists this clone with a count of one. The rearrangement uses TRBV21-1 and TRBJ2-7; the listed D gene, TRBD1, was not tested against the DNA. TRBV21-1 is assigned pseudogene status. This CDR3 is built from 15 residues. CDR3 in DNA: TGTGCCAGCATACCCCCGAGCAGGGGCAGGAGCGAGCAGTACTTC. This sequence encodes CASIPPSRGRSEQYF.

This chain uses TRBV5-1 with TRBJ1-1, with 8 bases identical to TRBD1. The V segment lost 6 bases and the J segment 5 bases; nucleotides outside the gene matches: 9. CDR1 is SGHRS and CDR2 is YFSETQ in the germline V gene. This CDR3 spans 14 amino acids. CDR3 protein: CASNLDRGGTEAFF. The CDR3 coding sequence is TGCGCCAGCAACTTAGACAGGGGTGGGACTGAAGCTTTCTTT.

This clone showed up just a few times. This CDR3 is CASSASGEGFQPQHF. The CDR3 DNA follows: TGTGCCAGCAGCGCATCCGGAGAGGGATTTCAGCCCCAGCATTTT. This chain uses TRBV9 with TRBJ1-5; D remains ambiguous. V gave up 3 bases and J gave up 6 bases, with 16 bases separating them. From germline, CDR1 is SGDLS and CDR2 YYNGEE. The CDR3 is 15 amino acids. Full variable domain (remainder filled in from reference TRBV9 and TRBJ1-5): DSGVTQTPKHLITATGQRVTLRCSPRSGDLSVYWYQQSLDQGLQFLIQYYNGEERAKGNILERFSAQQFPDLHSELNLSSLELGDSALYFCASSASGEGFQPQHFGDGTRLSIL.

The chain couples TRBV5-1 to TRBJ2-3; D remains unclear. The CDR3 runs to 16 residues. V gave up 4 bases and J gave up 2 bases, with 17 bases separating them. CDR1 is SGHRS and CDR2 is YFSETQ in the germline V gene. CDR3: CASSMGRVYNTDTQYF. The DNA of the CDR3 is TGCGCCAGCAGCATGGGTCGGGTCTACAACACAGATACGCAGTATTTT.

This sequence joins TRBV4-2 and TRBJ2-5; no firm D call. The CDR3 has 13 residues. V was cut by 0 bases and J by 5 bases, with 7 bases left in between. The germline CDR1 and CDR2 sequences are LGHNA and YNFKEQ. CDR3 DNA sequence: TGTGCCAGCAGCCAAGATCCCCGGGAGACCCAGTACTTC. Translated: CASSQDPRETQYF.

V is TRBV19 and J is TRBJ1-5; 7 bases line up with TRBD1. The CDR3 covers 13 residues. Trimming at V came to 8 bases and at J to 2 bases, leaving 3 bases not matched to a gene. From germline, CDR1 is LNHDA and CDR2 SQIVND (reference sequence). CDR3 amino acids: CASRQGGNQPQHF. CDR3 DNA sequence: TGTGCCAGTCGACAGGGTGGCAATCAGCCCCAGCATTTT.

This sequence joins TRBV7-2 and TRBJ2-6; 7 nucleotides agree with TRBD1. In germline, CDR1 is SGHTA, CDR2 FQGNSA. Trimming removed 4 bases from V and 3 bases from J; junction bases left unmatched: 3. CDR3 size: 15 residues. The CDR3 loop is CASSWTGIGANVLTF. Written as DNA, the CDR3 is TGTGCCAGCAGCTGGACAGGAATTGGGGCCAACGTCCTGACTTTC.

This clone was counted a single time. The chain carries TRBV6-5 and TRBJ1-6; D gene uncertain. Germline V gives CDR1 MNHEY, CDR2 SVGAGI. The CDR3 has 16 amino acids. Trimming stripped 2 bases from V and 1 base from J, with 9 bases between. CDR3 bases: TGTGCCAGCAGTTACGGCGGAGGATCCTATAATTCACCCCTCCACTTT. Encoded protein: CASSYGGGSYNSPLHF.

This clone was seen more than once but under ten times. This chain links TRBV5-1 with TRBJ2-2; D is perhaps TRBD1 (6 bases). The CDR3 consists of 16 residues. Germline-derived CDR1 and CDR2 are SGHRS and YFSETQ. V dropped 2 bases and J dropped 0 bases, with 11 bases sitting between them. This CDR3 is CASSFLQGSNTGELFF. DNA of the CDR3: TGCGCCAGCAGCTTCCTGCAGGGGTCGAACACCGGGGAGCTGTTTTTT.

J is TRBJ1-1 and V is TRBV27; D perhaps matches TRBD1 (5 bases). With 6 bases removed from V and 0 bases from J, the gap between germline ends came to 11 bases. Germline-derived CDR1 and CDR2 are MNHEY and SMNVEV (reference sequence). The CDR3 has 14 amino acids. The CDR3 DNA follows: TGTGCCAGCAGCCCACAGGTGATGAACACTGAAGCTTTCTTT. Translated: CASSPQVMNTEAFF.

This clone was counted a few times. The chain has TRBV19 and TRBJ2-1; 14 positions agree with TRBD2. This CDR3 contains 14 residues. Germline values: CDR1 LNHDA, CDR2 SQIVND (reference sequence). Unmatched junction bases numbered 5, after V lost 6 bases and J lost 10 bases. The CDR3: CASRGTSGRTEQFF. The CDR3 region has the DNA TGTGCCAGTAGGGGGACTAGCGGGAGAACCGAGCAGTTCTTC.

The chain is built from TRBV6-2 or TRBV6-3 and TRBJ1-1; no clear D. This CDR3 contains 16 residues. From germline, CDR1 is MNHEY and CDR2 SVGEGT. The V gene lost 3 bases and the J gene lost 0 bases, with 14 bases spanning the gap. This CDR3 is CASSYPRTLMNTEAFF. CDR3 DNA sequence: TGTGCCAGCAGTTATCCCAGAACACTAATGAACACTGAAGCTTTCTTT.

CDR3 amino acids: CASSPTAGYEQYF. In DNA, the CDR3 is TGTGCCAGCAGTCCAACGGCAGGCTACGAGCAGTACTTC. The chain uses TRBV7-9 and TRBJ2-7; D ambiguous. There are 13 residues in the CDR3. Germline V CDR1 and CDR2: SEHNR, FQNEAQ (reference sequence). V shed 6 bases and J shed 3 bases, with 12 bases lying between them.

This clone came up many times. The V gene is TRBV4-1, the J gene TRBJ2-1, with TRBD1 matching 7 bases. The germline V gene has CDR1 MGHRA and CDR2 YSYEKL. There are 15 residues in the CDR3. J gave up 6 bases and V 4 bases, and 9 bases lay outside the gene matches. Written as DNA, the CDR3 is TGCGCCAGCAGCCCGGTAAAAACAGGGGCCAATGAGCAGTTCTTC. Translating it yields CASSPVKTGANEQFF.

V is TRBV30 and J is TRBJ1-1, with 9 bases aligning to TRBD1. Trimming cost V 8 bases and J 2 bases; bases outside gene matches: 12. Germline-derived CDR1 and CDR2 are GTSNPN and SVGIG (reference sequence). CDR3 length: 15 amino acids. Here the CDR3 reads CAPTGTGRYNTEAFF. Here the CDR3 DNA reads TGTGCCCCCACCGGGACAGGGAGATATAACACTGAAGCTTTCTTT. Looking up the rest from reference TRBV30 and TRBJ1-1 gives the full variable domain: SQTIHQWPATLVQPVGSPLSLECTVEGTSNPNLYWYRQAAGRGLQLLFYSVGIGQISSEVPQNLSASRPQDRQFILSSKKLLLSDSGFYLCAPTGTGRYNTEAFFGQGTRLTVV.

This rearrangement joins TRBV2 to TRBJ2-1, with 9 positions matching TRBD1. CDR1 and CDR2 from the germline V gene are SNHLY and FYNNEI. V dropped 6 bases and J dropped 9; count of bases not matched to a gene: 12. This CDR3 is 15 amino acids long. CDR3 sequence (DNA): TGTGCCAGCAGGAAGACAGGGGGTGATTTTGGTGAGCAGTTCTTC. Translated: CASRKTGGDFGEQFF.

The chain combines TRBV25-1 with TRBJ2-7; possible D gene TRBD2, 5 bases. The V gene's germline CDR1 is MGHDK and CDR2 SYGVNS. Trimming shortened V by 0 bases and J by 2 bases, and 8 bases separated the two germline ends. The CDR3 is made up of 14 amino acids. CDR3 residues: CASSEYGRPYEQYF. The CDR3 DNA sequence: TGTGCCAGCAGTGAATATGGGAGACCCTACGAGCAGTACTTC.

For the CDR3, the DNA is TGTGCCACCAGTGACGGACAGGGGGCGGGTGGCTACACCTTC. It is translated as CATSDGQGAGGYTF. The chain employs TRBV24-1 and TRBJ1-2, with 11 positions matching TRBD1. J lost 7 bases, V lost 4 bases, and 4 bases had no gene match. Germline V lookup: CDR1 KGHDR, CDR2 SFDVKD. CDR3 length: 14 amino acids.

The V gene is TRBV6-1, the J gene TRBJ2-2; TRBD2 is a possible D gene (6 bases). V lost 3 bases and J lost 5, with 13 bases in between. CDR3 size: 15 residues. CDR1 and CDR2 (germline): MNHNS, SASEGT. The CDR3 reads CASSDLEGWTGELFF. CDR3 bases: TGTGCCAGCAGTGACCTGGAGGGTTGGACCGGGGAGCTGTTTTTT.